This TCR beta chain was observed in a study of T cell repertoires in cytomegalovirus infection. Study details: TCR beta signatures that were public indicated CMV infection and matching HLA type. General study findings and limits: Within the response measured ex vivo, HLA-C-restricted CMV-specific TCR beta clonotypes were dominant.

As concerns this clonotype: Its target is not known.

Trimming shortened V by 3 bases and J by 4 bases, and 10 bases separated the two germline ends. Germline CDR1 reads MNHGY; CDR2 reads SAAAGT. CDR3 length: 14 amino acids. TCRdb recomputed calls from the reads with MiXCR, one row per CDR3 protein. The sample shows some 400,000 distinct CDR3 sequences, 15% to 20% of them seen only once. The chain carries TRBV6-8 and TRBJ2-1; D uncertain. The material sequenced was PBMCs. The origin of this receptor is a human donor in good health (CMV status not recorded). Some clones in this sample may be carry-over from other donors' samples. The DNA of the CDR3 is TGTGCCAGCAGTTATGACGGACCGTACAATGAGCAGTTCTTC. It codes for CASSYDGPYNEQFF.